This TCR beta chain was documented in a study of metastatic and nonmetastatic thyroid tumors. The overall study: Samples came from malignant and benign thyroid patients, and repertoires were compared across blood and tumor or nodule tissue. The study's findings and limits: Reportedly, malignant thyroid tumors had significantly higher TCR beta diversity than benign nodules, in blood and tumor.

As regards this clone: Antigen specificity is unknown.

The CDR3 is 14 amino acids. In germline, CDR1 is LNHNV, CDR2 YYDKDF (reference sequence). Trimming at V came to 7 bases and at J to 6 bases, leaving 7 bases not matched to a gene. In the original workflow: What underpinned the distant-metastasis classifier for papillary thyroid cancer was the set of CDR3 differences across clinicopathological groups. TCRdb ran MiXCR on the PCR reads. TCRdb's processing, not the authors', yielded these V and J calls. The data show tens of thousands of clones, with about 17% seen just once and around 2.5% held by the top ten. Until they underwent thyroid surgery, no patient had received any treatment.

The chain links TRBV15 to TRBJ2-2, with TRBD1 matching 8 bases. This clonotype was obtained from a male donor with papillary thyroid cancer or a benign thyroid nodule (not recorded which). Some clones in this sample may be carry-over from other donors' samples. The sequenced material came from adjacent normal tissue. CDR3 in amino acids: CATIRGQISGELFF. CDR3 bases: TGTGCCACCATCAGGGGGCAAATTTCCGGGGAGCTGTTTTTT.